This T cell receptor (beta chain) was sequenced during a study of cytomegalovirus exposure and HLA in healthy donors. The overall study: Earlier, 150 million to 200 million T cells were analyzed, and 117 million unique TCR beta sequences were found among them. Around 80 million unique TCR sequences came from HLA-typed donors in an early release. General study results and limits: HLA alleles were associated with 15,000 to 20,000 TCR beta sequences in a later analysis at 0.05 false discovery rate. Evidence from a later analysis indicated that most CMV-associated TCR beta chains looked HLA-restricted.

A multiplex PCR was run with 60 Vbeta primers and 13 Jbeta primers. Clones were read by immunoSEQ multiplex PCR, and TCRdb kept only the in-frame ones, dropping some. The data show 210,000 or so clones, with 87% seen just once and about 1.2% held by the top ten. The germline CDR1 and CDR2 sequences are MDHEN and SYDVKM. V was pared by 0 bases and J by 9 bases, with 4 bases of the junction left unmatched. The CDR3 extends over 15 amino acids. On this clone: Its antigen is unidentified.

This clonotype was obtained from a man aged 30 to 39 in good health and CMV-seronegative. V is TRBV28 and J is TRBJ1-3; 11 bases agree with TRBD1. The sequenced sample was PBMCs. The CDR3 reads CASSLWGTGGGTIYF. The CDR3 DNA reads as TGTGCCAGCAGTTTATGGGGGACAGGGGGAGGCACCATATATTTT.